These T cell receptor beta chains were read from a single sample in a study of blood T cell repertoires in COVID-19. Here immunoSEQ multiplex PCR was the method, and the copy in TCRdb shows in-frame clones only, minus some. Counted here are 380,000 or so clones, over 65% occurring once; the ten biggest clones make up over 0.95%. Specimen: peripheral blood. Receptors originate from a human donor with acute or convalescent COVID-19. The donor label of this sample is uncertain. Each CDR3 is given with its conserved first and last residue.

v_call cdr3_aa
TRBV9 CASSPWGGLAGGTPYQETQYF
TRBV2 CASRLLHSGSDEQYF
TRBV12-3/TRBV12-4 CASSNSKTQYF
TRBV7-2 CASKWRGGLSEQYF
TRBV19 CASSIMSGSSYNEQFF
TRBV12-3/TRBV12-4 CASGLAGYNEQFF
TRBV28 CASSGTGTNNSPLHF
TRBV7-2 CASSPRGRGKTQYF
TRBV2 CASRRLAGGQDTQYF
TRBV2 CASRLQGRYDGGYTF
TRBV7-9 CASSLVAGHYGYTF
TRBV9 CASSATGGGREKLFF
TRBV7-2 CASSKRQGEYGYTF
TRBV6-2/TRBV6-3 CASSTGTGNTIYF
TRBV3-1/TRBV3-2 CASSPTGKYNEQFF
TRBV27 CASSYAPRTYEQYF
TRBV18 CASSLQGPNTEAFF
TRBV11-2 CASSLDREGRRLDEQFF
TRBV7-9 CASRRTGEETQYF
TRBV7-9 CASSLSGGGGQETQYF
TRBV5-5 CASSLSRVDNNQPQHF
TRBV10-2 CASSLAGGPDTQYF
TRBV5-8 CASSLDRILEAFF
TRBV18 CASSPIGTATRGNSPLHF
TRBV19 CASSIVGLAGANEQFF
TRBV30 CAWSFGLAGKTQYF
TRBV10-1 CASSGSVNQPQHF
TRBV5-4 CASSSGRVYGYTF
TRBV6-4 CASRGQGISGANVLTF
TRBV6-5 CAAALEYGYTF
TRBV11-2 CASSFTGTGGYGYTF
TRBV5-1 CASSADSSSYEQYF
TRBV6-6 CASSYYGYNEQFF
TRBV6-6 CASSPGQARGYTF
TRBV3-1/TRBV3-2 CASSRAGGGSYEQYF
TRBV7-9 CAGGVSGNTIYF
TRBV14 CASSQLGQAWGYTF
TRBV5-5 CASSLGLQSGATEAFF
TRBV6-5 CASSSVGGRGTYEQYF
TRBV28 CASRGIGGFYGYTF